This T cell receptor beta chain was documented in a study of PD-1 blockade in mismatch repair-deficient tumors. Study-wide points: Three of seven peptides expanded clones, giving 120 to 150 unique blood TCRs.

Germline V gene lookup returns CDR1 SGDLS and CDR2 YYNGEE. This CDR3 has 17 amino acids. The V and J ends lost 3 bases and 5 bases respectively, with 21 bases between them. Clones were read by immunoSEQ multiplex PCR, and TCRdb kept only the in-frame ones, dropping some. The table has about 9,500 clones, about 90% seen once. Specified time point: approximately nine-day in vitro stimulation with candidate neoantigen peptide 3. Every patient had mismatch repair deficiency by PCR or immunohistochemistry. Three pembrolizumab responders had their TCRs sequenced. An approximately 11-day in vitro culture was run per each of roughly seven reactive peptides. As for this clone: What it binds is not known.

The sequenced sample was cells cultured in vitro, obtained from a patient treated with pembrolizumab. This clonotype was sampled from an adult with mismatch repair-deficient cancer. V usage is TRBV9 and J usage is TRBJ1-5, with D perhaps matching TRBD1 (6 bases). DNA of the CDR3: TGTGCCAGCAGCGAGGGGTCGGCAGGGGCGCGGGATCAGCCCCAGCATTTT. As protein: CASSEGSAGARDQPQHF.